What follows describes a single T cell receptor (beta chain). This sample is drawn from a study of T cell changes during pregnancy in multiple sclerosis. TCRdb's copy holds only in-frame clones and misses some; the assay was immunoSEQ multiplex PCR. The sample has approximately 26,000 clones; approximately 92% are singletons. The CDR3 extends over 19 amino acids. CDR1 is MGHRA, CDR2 YSYEKL, per germline. V dropped 3 bases and J dropped 3; count of bases not matched to a gene: 11. The sequences come from CD4+ T cells from peripheral blood mononuclear cells, collected in the second trimester of pregnancy. The receptor was isolated from a female donor with multiple sclerosis, enrolled in a pregnancy study. The rearrangement links TRBV4-1 to TRBJ2-7; 16 bases line up with TRBD2. The CDR3, as DNA: TGCGCCAGCAGCCATCCGGGACTAGCGGGGGGGCCCAACAACTACGAGCAGTACTTC. It specifies CASSHPGLAGGPNNYEQYF.